A selection of T cell receptor beta chains follows, all from one sample in a study of brain T cells in children with intractable seizures. Assay used: immunoSEQ multiplex PCR; TCRdb lists only in-frame clones, some missing. Among 300,000 to 400,000 clones listed, 93% were seen once. The sample here was peripheral blood, taken more than 4 months after surgery. Receptors were obtained from a boy younger than two with tuberous sclerosis and intractable seizures. Each CDR3 is given with its conserved first and last residue. D genes are given only for firm matches. Expanded clones are given a class, and other clones once, few, many or no size at all.

clone_size cdr3_length j_call v_call d_call cdr3_aa cdr3_nt
NA 16 TRBJ1-6 TRBV6-5 NA CASSYLGGQYNSPLHF TGTGCCAGCAGTTACTTAGGGGGACAATATAATTCACCCCTCCACTTT
once 14 TRBJ2-3 TRBV9 NA CASSVASIPDTQYF TGTGCCAGCAGCGTAGCTTCAATCCCAGATACGCAGTATTTT
NA 16 TRBJ2-3 TRBV10-3 TRBD2 CAISESASGGADTQYF TGTGCCATCAGTGAGTCGGCTAGCGGGGGGGCAGATACGCAGTATTTT
NA 15 TRBJ2-2 TRBV27 NA CASSLLSIPNGELFF TGTGCCAGCAGTTTATTAAGTATCCCGAACGGGGAGCTGTTTTTT
NA 14 TRBJ2-7 TRBV5-1 TRBD2 CASSRSGLGYEQYF TGCGCCAGCAGCCGATCGGGACTAGGCTACGAGCAGTACTTC
NA 16 TRBJ2-6 TRBV6-4 TRBD1 CASRPTGGDGANVLTF TGTGCCAGCAGACCGACAGGGGGCGATGGGGCCAACGTCCTGACTTTC
NA 14 TRBJ1-5 TRBV6-5 TRBD1 CASTSTGSNQPQHF TGTGCCAGCACATCGACAGGGTCAAATCAGCCCCAGCATTTT
once 13 TRBJ2-7 TRBV29-1 NA CSVGGHISYEQYF TGCAGCGTTGGGGGACATATCTCCTACGAGCAGTACTTC
NA 16 TRBJ2-2 TRBV2 TRBD2 CASSEVVAGPTGELFF TGTGCCAGCAGTGAAGTAGTAGCGGGTCCCACCGGGGAGCTGTTTTTT
once 17 TRBJ1-3 TRBV7-8 NA CASSAPRGFNSGNTIYF TGTGCCAGCAGCGCCCCCAGGGGTTTTAACTCTGGAAACACCATATATTTT
NA 16 TRBJ2-7 TRBV4-1 TRBD1 CASSQLGQGGFYEQYF TGCGCCAGCAGCCAGCTCGGACAGGGAGGTTTTTACGAGCAGTACTTC
NA 16 TRBJ1-3 TRBV15 NA CATSRDPGAGGNTIYF TGTGCCACCAGCAGAGACCCGGGGGCAGGAGGAAACACCATATATTTT
NA 11 TRBJ1-6 TRBV30 NA CAWSEGSPLHF TGTGCCTGGAGTGAAGGATCACCCCTCCACTTT
NA 20 TRBJ2-1 TRBV9 TRBD2 CASSSRIPSGWKSSYNEQFF TGTGCCAGCAGCTCGAGGATCCCTAGCGGGTGGAAGAGCTCCTACAATGAGCAGTTCTTC
NA 14 TRBJ1-2 TRBV7-9 TRBD1 CASSLYPGGRGYTF TGTGCCAGCAGCTTATATCCAGGGGGCCGTGGCTACACCTTC
NA 15 TRBJ2-3 TRBV11-2 TRBD1 CASSLGTGDLDTQYF TGTGCCAGCAGCTTAGGGACAGGGGATTTGGATACGCAGTATTTT
NA 15 TRBJ1-5 TRBV11-2 TRBD1 CASSEGTGIGQPQHF TGTGCCAGCAGCGAAGGGACAGGGATCGGTCAGCCCCAGCATTTT
NA 14 TRBJ2-7 TRBV2 NA CASSGTVGTYEQYF TGTGCCAGCAGTGGGACAGTAGGGACCTACGAGCAGTACTTC
NA 13 TRBJ2-1 TRBV28 NA CASSFFVGNEQFF TGTGCCAGCAGTTTTTTCGTCGGGAATGAGCAGTTCTTC
NA 20 TRBJ2-7 TRBV19 TRBD2 CASSMWRAGALMMGGYEQYF TGTGCCAGTAGTATGTGGCGGGCGGGAGCGTTGATGATGGGAGGGTACGAGCAGTACTTC
once 15 TRBJ2-1 TRBV21-1 NA CASSPKGPPYNEQFF TGTGCCAGCAGCCCCAAAGGCCCCCCTTACAATGAGCAGTTCTTC
NA 13 TRBJ1-6 TRBV27 TRBD1 CASSQGWNSPLHF TGTGCCAGCTCACAGGGGTGGAATTCACCCCTCCACTTT
NA 17 TRBJ2-3 TRBV4-1 TRBD2 CASSQRKRGGIPDTQYF TGCGCCAGCAGCCAAAGGAAGCGGGGGGGTATCCCAGATACGCAGTATTTT
NA 14 TRBJ1-6 TRBV27 NA CASSFRAQTRPLHF TGTGCCAGCAGTTTCCGGGCACAAACCCGGCCCCTCCACTTT
NA 17 TRBJ2-7 TRBV29-1 TRBD2 CSVEADRSGGFPYEQYF TGCAGCGTTGAAGCTGATCGTAGCGGGGGTTTCCCGTACGAGCAGTACTTC
NA 16 TRBJ2-3 TRBV6-5 NA CASSYGGPQTADTQYF TGTGCCAGCAGTTACGGGGGACCCCAGACCGCAGATACGCAGTATTTT
NA 14 TRBJ2-2 TRBV29-1 TRBD1 CSARTGPNTGELFF TGCAGCGCCAGGACAGGGCCTAACACCGGGGAGCTGTTTTTT
NA 13 TRBJ1-1 TRBV12-3/TRBV12-4 TRBD1 CASSMTGGTEAFF TGTGCCAGCAGTATGACAGGGGGCACTGAAGCTTTCTTT
NA 13 TRBJ2-3 TRBV3-1/TRBV3-2 NA CASSQEHGNTQYF TGTGCCAGCAGCCAAGAGCATGGAAATACGCAGTATTTT
NA 12 TRBJ2-7 TRBV6-5 TRBD1 CASGYRGYEQYF TGTGCCAGCGGCTACAGGGGTTACGAGCAGTACTTC
NA 21 TRBJ2-5 TRBV2 TRBD2 CASTRRGLAGGPTLGSETQYF TGTGCCAGCACCAGGAGGGGTCTAGCGGGGGGCCCTACTCTAGGGTCGGAGACCCAGTACTTC
NA 19 TRBJ1-1 TRBV4-1 TRBD1 CASSQGAFVLGTEKVEAFF TGCGCCAGCAGCCAAGGCGCCTTTGTTTTAGGGACAGAGAAGGTTGAAGCTTTCTTT
NA 15 TRBJ1-1 TRBV24-1 NA CATSDPRSGRGEAFF TGTGCCACCAGTGACCCCCGGTCAGGCCGGGGTGAAGCTTTCTTT
NA 15 TRBJ2-5 TRBV2 TRBD2 CASKGSGGAWETQYF TGTGCCAGCAAGGGTAGCGGGGGGGCATGGGAGACCCAGTACTTC
NA 16 TRBJ1-1 TRBV9 NA CASSVLTTGGSTEAFF TGTGCCAGCAGCGTCCTAACGACGGGGGGGAGCACTGAAGCTTTCTTT
NA 17 TRBJ1-5 TRBV19 NA CASSMTYLGQNPQPQHF TGTGCCAGTAGTATGACATATTTAGGACAGAACCCCCAGCCCCAGCATTTT
NA 13 TRBJ1-2 TRBV29-1 NA CSVEDRRAYGYTF TGCAGCGTTGAAGACCGCAGAGCCTATGGCTACACCTTC
NA 15 TRBJ2-7 TRBV7-9 TRBD2 CASSLRLAGNYEQYF TGTGCCAGCAGCTTAAGACTAGCGGGAAATTACGAGCAGTACTTC
NA 15 TRBJ2-1 TRBV28 NA CASSLAGISYNEQFF TGTGCCAGCAGTTTGGCCGGGATCTCCTACAATGAGCAGTTCTTC
NA 15 TRBJ1-3 TRBV9 NA CASQTGSNSGNTIYF TGTGCCAGCCAGACAGGTTCTAACTCTGGAAACACCATATATTTT
NA 14 TRBJ1-4 TRBV4-1 TRBD1 CASSQQGAGEKLFF TGCGCCAGCAGCCAACAGGGGGCAGGGGAAAAACTGTTTTTT
NA 17 TRBJ1-1 TRBV11-3 NA CASSLVSWGPGNTEAFF TGTGCCAGCAGCTTAGTCTCCTGGGGCCCGGGGAACACTGAAGCTTTCTTT